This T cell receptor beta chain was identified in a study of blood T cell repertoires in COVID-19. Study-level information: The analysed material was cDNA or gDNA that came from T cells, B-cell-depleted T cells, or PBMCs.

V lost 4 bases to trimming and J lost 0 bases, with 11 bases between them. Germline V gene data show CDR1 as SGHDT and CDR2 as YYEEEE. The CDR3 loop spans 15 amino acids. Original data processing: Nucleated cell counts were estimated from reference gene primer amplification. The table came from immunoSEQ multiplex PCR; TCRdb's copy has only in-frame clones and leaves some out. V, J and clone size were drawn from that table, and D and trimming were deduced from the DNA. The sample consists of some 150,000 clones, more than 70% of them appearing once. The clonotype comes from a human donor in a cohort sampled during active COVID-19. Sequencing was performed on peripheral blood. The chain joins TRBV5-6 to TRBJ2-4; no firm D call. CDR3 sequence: CASSLILLAKNIQYF. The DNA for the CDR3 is TGTGCCAGCAGCCTAATCCTTCTAGCCAAAAACATTCAGTACTTC. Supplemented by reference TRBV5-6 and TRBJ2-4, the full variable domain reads DAGVTQSPTHLIKTRGQQVTLRCSPKSGHDTVSWYQQALGQGPQFIFQYYEEEERQRGNFPDRFSGHQFPNYSSELNVNALLLGDSALYLCASSLILLAKNIQYFGAGTRLSVL.